This T cell receptor beta chain was recorded in a study of vaccination effects on CD4 cells after COVID-19 (dated by TCRdb to between 2021 and 2023). Regarding the research as a whole: Each participant received two doses of an mRNA SARS-CoV-2 vaccine, either BNT162b2 or mRNA-1273. Altogether, over 9 COVID-19 convalescent patients and several SARS-CoV-2-naive healthy vaccine recipients made up the full study. SARS-CoV-2 spike-specific CD4+ TCR repertoires were compared before and after mRNA vaccination in COVID-19 convalescent patients and in infection-naive vaccine recipients. The Oncomine TCR Beta short-read assay on an Illumina iSeq 100 was used to sequence cultures from other donors in the study. The research as a whole found: Among healthy vaccine recipients, nearly all vaccine-induced clones were SARS-CoV-2 mono-reactive, and only 1 of 255 was cross-reactive with common cold coronaviruses. Both infection-induced and vaccine-induced clones contracted markedly at late post-vaccination timepoints, which is consistent with waning T cell responses. The study was limited by a small number of convalescent patients and lacked early post-infection timepoints.

About this clone: Its target antigen remains unknown. Per-nucleotide qualities are absent, and no much larger clonotype sits a single base away.

V sheds 2 bases and J sheds 0 bases, leaving 8 bases between their ends. CDR1 and CDR2 (SNHLY, FYNNEI) derive from the germline V gene. Reading from cysteine to phenylalanine, the CDR3 counts 15 amino acids. Only CDR3 DNA remains: 45 bases, in frame from the first base. In the ViraFEST assay, PBMC were stimulated with viral peptide pools, and TCR sequencing was then used to find antigen-specific CD4+ T cell clonotypes based on their expansion. After about 10 days of culture, CD4+ T cells were isolated with the EasySep CD4+ T cell isolation kit. None of the healthy vaccine recipients had a prior SARS-CoV-2 infection, which was confirmed by nucleocapsid antibody tests that came back negative both before and after vaccination. About 1.8 million PBMC per well were cultured with around 10 ug/ml peptides in IMDM containing approximately 4.6% human AB serum, approximately 9.9 IU/ml IL-2 and gentamicin. Half of the culture medium was replaced with fresh IL-2-containing medium on days 3 and 7. Each peptide stimulation condition was cultured in triplicate wells unless otherwise noted. Using Ficoll-Paque Plus gradient centrifugation, PBMC were separated from whole blood and then either used fresh or cryopreserved at -140C. The overlapping peptide pools covered the spike proteins of SARS-CoV-2 as well as those of the common cold coronaviruses HCoV-NL63, HCoV-OC43 and HCoV-229E. Genomic DNA was extracted from cultured CD4+ T cells with the QIAamp micro DNA kit.

Library generation was performed with the immunoSEQ multiplex PCR assay. TCR beta CDR3 sequencing was performed on DNA from the cultured, isolated CD4+ T cells. The study's processing was this. The analysis removed non-productive TCR sequences, trimmed reads to the CDR3 region, and retained only CDR3s that were 7 or more amino acids long. Antigen-specific clonotypes were identified with the MANAFEST web app by comparing expansion in peptide wells against reference cultures. To be called positive, a clone needed expansion at FDR<0.05 compared with the reference and with all other wells, an odds ratio greater than 5, and a frequency greater than 0.1% in two replicate wells. A clonotype was defined as cross-reactive if the clonotype was significantly expanded both in SARS-CoV-2 spike wells and in at least one common cold coronavirus spike condition. Using the stringdist R package, CDR3 similarity was measured by Levenshtein distance, and unrooted trees were constructed with ape in R 3.6.1. TCRdb took this table from immuneACCESS and kept in-frame rearrangements with V and J called. Such tables lack part of the clones; where checked against another copy, unresolved V genes explain under half of the gap, and the rest is unexplained. Clone size and V and J calls were adopted from that table, with D and trimming inferred from the DNA. This sample gives roughly 24,000 clones in total; roughly 76% of them show up just once. About 5% of the sample is in the top ten clones.

This TCR derives from a human donor who received a COVID-19 vaccine. Sequencing used CD4+ T cells from PBMCs cultured with SARS-CoV-2 spike peptides, obtained before COVID-19 vaccination. The meaning of the sample's cell subset or site label: SARS-CoV-2 spike overlapping peptide pool stimulation. The receptor chain draws on TRBV2 and TRBJ1-3, with no reliable assignment of the D segment. The nucleotides are TGTGCCAGCAGTGAAAGGTCCGACTCTGGAAACACCATATATTTT. The translation is CASSERSDSGNTIYF.